A single sample gave rise to the 11 T cell receptor beta chains below, sequenced in a study of T cell clonality in common variable immunodeficiency (dated by TCRdb to 2015 to 2017). Libraries were constructed by the immunoSEQ multiplex PCR assay. The immuneACCESS repertoire file appears here via TCRdb, limited to in-frame rearrangements. These files lack a portion of the clones; in checked studies, under half of the deficit traces to unresolved V genes, and the cause of the others is not known. The sample comprises about 29,000 clones, and every one was counted more than once. Together, the top ten hold around 4.6% of the sample. Sequenced input: peripheral blood mononuclear cells. The source of these receptors is a person aged 18 to 70 in good health.

This clone was seen repeatedly, ten times or more. With the read ending 3 residues before the CDR3 end, the germline J gene is used to fill in that end. The V and J genes are TRBV10-2 and TRBJ2-7, with no clear D. Per germline, CDR1 WSHSY and CDR2 SAAADI. The germline V and J ends were trimmed by 3 bases and 2 bases, with 8 bases remaining between them. The CDR3 runs to 13 residues. The CDR3: CASSEGHPYEQYF. The part of the CDR3 DNA that was read is TGCGCCAGCAGTGAAGGCCATCCCTACGAG.

This clone was seen many times. The part of the CDR3 DNA that was read is TGTGCCTGGACGCAAGCGGGATCGGGGTACAATGAG. Its translation is CAWTQAGSGYNE. The full CDR3 sequence reads CAWTQAGSGYNEQFF. The chain employs TRBV30 and TRBJ2-1; 7 bases are a match to TRBD2. The read ends 3 residues shy of where the CDR3 ends; the end is completed using the germline J gene. The CDR3 extends over 15 amino acids. V dropped 4 bases and J dropped 4; count of bases not matched to a gene: 10. The germline gives CDR1 GTSNPN, CDR2 SVGIG (reference sequence).

There are many counts of this clone. The CDR3 goes on 3 residues after the read ends, and that part is filled in from the germline J gene. The chain joins TRBV7-3 to TRBJ2-1; 9 nucleotides line up with TRBD2. CDR1 and CDR2 (germline): SGHTA, FQGTGA. The CDR3 length is 17 residues. With V trimmed by 2 bases and J by 4 bases, 9 bases remained unmatched. The CDR3 protein is CASSLLSASGVYNEQFF. Incomplete CDR3 DNA: TGTGCCAGCAGCTTATTGTCTGCTAGCGGGGTGTACAATGAG.

The table lists this clone with many counts. From the germline J gene comes the end of the CDR3, since the read stops 3 residues before it. The chain has TRBV7-8 and TRBJ2-7; no reliable D call. The V gene's germline CDR1 is SGHVS and CDR2 FQNEAQ. V lost 3 bases and J 0 bases, leaving 15 bases between the germline ends. The length of the CDR3 is 16 residues. The part of the CDR3 DNA that was read is TGTGCCAGCAGCTTCGCCTACCGTGCGGACTCCTACGAG. Translating it yields CASSFAYRADSYE. The full-length CDR3 reads as CASSFAYRADSYEQYF.

The CDR3 loop reads CASSVSGVDGQYF. CDR3 bases read: TGTGCCAGCAGTGTTTCGGGGGTGGATGGT. The chain joins TRBV2 to TRBJ2-4; tentatively, D is TRBD2 (6 bases). Read data end 3 residues before the CDR3 end; the end is taken from the germline J gene. This CDR3 is built from 13 residues. Germline CDR1 and CDR2: SNHLY and FYNNEI.

This clone occurred many times. CDR3 DNA, as far as it was read: TGTGCCAGCAGCTTAGATGGTAGCTCCTACGAG. Its protein product is CASSLDGSSYE. The CDR3, in full, reads CASSLDGSSYEQYF. The chain carries TRBV7-9 and TRBJ2-7; D uncertain. The missing CDR3 end, 3 residues past where the read stops, is filled in from the germline J gene. This CDR3 has 14 residues. Trimming stripped 1 base from V and 0 bases from J, with 7 bases between. CDR1 is SEHNR, CDR2 FQNEAQ, per germline (reference sequence).

There are many counts of this clone. The CDR3 goes on 3 residues after the read ends, and that part is filled in from the germline J gene. The chain has TRBV7-9 and TRBJ1-5; 7 nucleotides align to TRBD1. Unmatched junction bases numbered 14, after V lost 8 bases and J lost 7 bases. Germline assignment: CDR1 SEHNR and CDR2 FQNEAQ (reference sequence). The CDR3 is made up of 15 amino acids. This chain's CDR3 is CASSSTGESGQPQHF. The sequenced CDR3 bases are TGTGCCAGCTCATCTACAGGGGAGTCAGGGCAGCCC.

Regarding this clone: The read terminates 3 residues before the CDR3 end, so the remaining end is supplied by the germline J gene. The rearrangement links TRBV19 to TRBJ1-2; weak D call: TRBD1 (5 bases). Germline V gives CDR1 LNHDA, CDR2 SQIVND (reference sequence). The CDR3 totals 14 residues. The CDR3 protein is CASSTQPGPQGYTF. The part of the CDR3 DNA that was read is TGTGCCAGTAGTACTCAACCAGGGCCTCAAGGC.

Comments on this clone: From the germline J gene comes the end of the CDR3, since the read stops 3 residues before it. The genes are TRBV2 and TRBJ2-7, with TRBD2 identical over 14 bases. J gave up 2 bases and V 6 bases, and 15 bases lay outside the gene matches. The CDR3 loop spans 19 amino acids. CDR1 SNHLY and CDR2 FYNNEI come from the germline V gene. CDR3 sequence: CASRAPGLAGDGSPYEQYF. The sequenced part of the CDR3 DNA is TGTGCCAGCAGGGCCCCGGGACTAGCGGGAGATGGAAGCCCCTACGAG.

The table lists this clone with many counts. The CDR3 extends 3 residues past the end of the read, so its final part is completed from the germline J gene. This chain joins TRBV7-3 and TRBJ2-1; weak D call: TRBD1 (6 bases). The germline V gene encodes CDR1 SGHTA and CDR2 FQGTGA. This CDR3 region has 13 residues. V gave up 5 bases and J gave up 4 bases, with 9 bases separating them. CDR3 loop: CASSPDRYNEQFF. CDR3 DNA, as far as it was read: TGTGCCAGCAGCCCGGACAGATACAATGAG.

This clone was seen ten or more times. CDR3 DNA, as far as it was read: TGTGCCAGTAGCAGAAGACAGGGGGGGGACTCCTACGAG. This translates into CASSRRQGGDSYE. The whole CDR3 sequence is CASSRRQGGDSYEQYF. This chain uses TRBV19 with TRBJ2-7; TRBD1 agrees at 9 bases. The read stops 3 residues short of the end of the CDR3; the missing end is completed from the germline J gene. This CDR3 contains 16 residues. V shed 6 bases and J 0 bases; nucleotides not matched to a gene: 9. The germline gives CDR1 LNHDA, CDR2 SQIVND (reference sequence).